This is a list of T cell receptor beta chains from one sample in a study of CD8 T cells in ankylosing spondylitis. Via MiXCR, TCRdb re-called the 5' RACE reads, giving one row per CDR3 protein. The repertoire consists of roughly 68,000 distinct CDR3 sequences, with 6.2% occurring once and the leading ten covering 5%. The sample comprised synovial fluid, either unsorted or a sorted T cell fraction (not recorded which). These receptors all stem from a male donor with ankylosing spondylitis. The CDR3 runs from the conserved cysteine through the conserved F or W. Each record gives: V gene, clone size, CDR3 protein. The size of a clone is reported for some rows only, either as once, few or many, or as a class for expanded clones.

v_gene: TRBV2; abundance: few; CDR3aa: CASGGQGRVETQYF
v_gene: TRBV28; abundance: few; CDR3aa: CASEGSGANVLTF
v_gene: TRBV6-1; abundance: NA; CDR3aa: CASSERWGAERTNEKLFF
v_gene: TRBV6-1; abundance: many; CDR3aa: CASRDIVEQYF
v_gene: TRBV27; abundance: many; CDR3aa: CASSLASGTWGYEQYF
v_gene: TRBV27; abundance: many; CDR3aa: CASSFTRGLVDTQYF
v_gene: TRBV20-1; abundance: few; CDR3aa: CSARPSGKETQYF
v_gene: TRBV5-1; abundance: few; CDR3aa: CASAPQGGLTDTQYF
v_gene: TRBV7-3; abundance: many; CDR3aa: CASSNGETQYF
v_gene: TRBV11-3; abundance: many; CDR3aa: CASKSGPSTDTQYF